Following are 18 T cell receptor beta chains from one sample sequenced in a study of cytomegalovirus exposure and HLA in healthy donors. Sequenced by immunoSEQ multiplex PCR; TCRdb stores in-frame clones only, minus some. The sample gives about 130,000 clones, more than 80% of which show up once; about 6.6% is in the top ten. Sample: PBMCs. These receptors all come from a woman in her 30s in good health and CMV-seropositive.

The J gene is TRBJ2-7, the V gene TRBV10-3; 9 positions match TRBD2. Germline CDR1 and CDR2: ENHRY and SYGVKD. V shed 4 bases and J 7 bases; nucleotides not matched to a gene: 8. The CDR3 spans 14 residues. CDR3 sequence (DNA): TGTGCCATCAGTGCGGCTAGCGGGAAAGGAGAGCAGTACTTC. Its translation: CAISAASGKGEQYF.

As DNA, the CDR3 is TGCGCCAGTTTACCGGGGGTCACGAACACTGAAGCTTTCTTT. Protein product: CASLPGVTNTEAFF. This chain uses TRBV4-1 with TRBJ1-1, with D tentatively TRBD1 (5 bases). V lost 9 bases, J lost 1 base, and 15 bases lay in between. This CDR3 has 14 residues. In germline, CDR1 is MGHRA, CDR2 YSYEKL.

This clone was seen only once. CDR3 sequence: CASSFQGVGNTIYF. In DNA form, the CDR3 reads TGTGCCAGCAGTTTCCAGGGGGTGGGAAACACCATATATTTT. The V call is TRBV28, the J call TRBJ1-3, with 7 bases aligning to TRBD1. The CDR3 spans 14 residues. Germline V CDR1 and CDR2: MDHEN, SYDVKM. Trimming removed 3 bases from V and 4 bases from J; junction bases left unmatched: 3.

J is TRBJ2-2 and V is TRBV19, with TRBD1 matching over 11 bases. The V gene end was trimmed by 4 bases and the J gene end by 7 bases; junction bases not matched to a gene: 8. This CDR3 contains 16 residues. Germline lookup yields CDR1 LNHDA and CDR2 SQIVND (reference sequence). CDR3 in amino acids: CASSTRDRGYDGELFF. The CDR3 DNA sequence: TGTGCCAGTAGTACCCGGGACAGGGGGTATGACGGGGAGCTGTTTTTT.

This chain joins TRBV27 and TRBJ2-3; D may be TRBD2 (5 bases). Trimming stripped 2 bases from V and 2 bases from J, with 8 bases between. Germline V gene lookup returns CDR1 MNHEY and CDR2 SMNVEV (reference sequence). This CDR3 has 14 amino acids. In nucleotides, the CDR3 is TGTGCCAGCAGTTTACGGGGTTACACAGATACGCAGTATTTT. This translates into CASSLRGYTDTQYF.

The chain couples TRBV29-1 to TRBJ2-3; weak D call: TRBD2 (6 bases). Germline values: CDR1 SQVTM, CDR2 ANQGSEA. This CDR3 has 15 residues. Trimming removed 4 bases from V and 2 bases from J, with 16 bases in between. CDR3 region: CSVVTFGGYTDTQYF. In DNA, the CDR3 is TGCAGCGTTGTTACTTTCGGGGGATACACAGATACGCAGTATTTT.

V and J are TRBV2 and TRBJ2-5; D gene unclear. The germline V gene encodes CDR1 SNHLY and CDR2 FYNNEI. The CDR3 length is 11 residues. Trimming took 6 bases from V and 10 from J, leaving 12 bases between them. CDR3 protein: CASSFDTDQYF. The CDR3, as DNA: TGTGCCAGCAGCTTCGACACGGACCAGTACTTC.

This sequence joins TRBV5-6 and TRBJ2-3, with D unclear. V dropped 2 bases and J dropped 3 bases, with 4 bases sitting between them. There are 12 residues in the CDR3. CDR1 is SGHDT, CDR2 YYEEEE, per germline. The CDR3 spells CASSFGTDTQYF. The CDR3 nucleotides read TGTGCCAGCAGCTTCGGTACAGATACGCAGTATTTT.

CDR3 in amino acids: CASSQGSYEQYF. DNA of the CDR3: TGCGCCAGCAGCCAGGGATCCTACGAGCAGTACTTC. The V gene is TRBV5-1, the J gene TRBJ2-7; possibly TRBD1 for D (5 bases). The CDR3 has 12 residues. The germline CDR1 and CDR2 sequences are SGHRS and YFSETQ. The V end was cut by 4 bases, the J end by 1 base, with 6 bases between.

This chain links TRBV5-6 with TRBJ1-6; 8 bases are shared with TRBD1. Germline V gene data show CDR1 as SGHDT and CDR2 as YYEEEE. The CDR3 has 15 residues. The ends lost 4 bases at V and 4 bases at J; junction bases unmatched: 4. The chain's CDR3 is CASSGQGFYNSPLHF. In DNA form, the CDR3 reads TGTGCCAGCAGCGGACAGGGCTTTTATAATTCACCCCTCCACTTT.

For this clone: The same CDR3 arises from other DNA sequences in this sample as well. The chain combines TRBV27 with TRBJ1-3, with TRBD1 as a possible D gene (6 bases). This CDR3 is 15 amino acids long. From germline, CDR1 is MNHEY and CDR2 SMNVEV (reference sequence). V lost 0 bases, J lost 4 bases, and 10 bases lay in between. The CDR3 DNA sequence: TGTGCCAGCAGTTTATCTAGGGGGTCAGGAAACACCATATATTTT. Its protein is CASSLSRGSGNTIYF.

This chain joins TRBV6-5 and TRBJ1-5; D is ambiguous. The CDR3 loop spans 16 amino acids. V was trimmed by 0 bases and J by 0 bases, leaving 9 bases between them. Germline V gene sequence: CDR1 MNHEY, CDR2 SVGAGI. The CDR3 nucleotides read TGTGCCAGCAGTTACTCAAGCCTTTATAGCAATCAGCCCCAGCATTTT. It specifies CASSYSSLYSNQPQHF.

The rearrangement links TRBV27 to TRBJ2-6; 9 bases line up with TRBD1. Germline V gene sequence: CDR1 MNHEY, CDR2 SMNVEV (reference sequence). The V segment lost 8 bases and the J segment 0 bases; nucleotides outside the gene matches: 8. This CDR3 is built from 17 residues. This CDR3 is CASGSQGAVSGANVLTF. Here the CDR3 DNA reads TGTGCCAGCGGATCACAGGGGGCCGTCTCTGGGGCCAACGTCCTGACTTTC.

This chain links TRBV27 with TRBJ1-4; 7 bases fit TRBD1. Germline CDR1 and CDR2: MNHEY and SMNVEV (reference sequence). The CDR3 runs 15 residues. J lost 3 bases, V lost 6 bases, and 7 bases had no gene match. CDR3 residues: CASSFGTDPNEKLFF. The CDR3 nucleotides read TGTGCCAGCAGCTTCGGGACAGATCCTAATGAAAAACTGTTTTTT. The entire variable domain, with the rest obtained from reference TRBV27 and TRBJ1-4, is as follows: EAQVTQNPRYLITVTGKKLTVTCSQNMNHEYMSWYRQDPGLGLRQIYYSMNVEVTDKGDVPEGYKVSRKEKRNFPLILESPSPNQTSLYFCASSFGTDPNEKLFFGSGTQLSVL.

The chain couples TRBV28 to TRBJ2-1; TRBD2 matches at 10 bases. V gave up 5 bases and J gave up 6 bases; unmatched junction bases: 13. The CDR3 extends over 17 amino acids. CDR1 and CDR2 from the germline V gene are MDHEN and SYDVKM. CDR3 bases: TGTGCCAGCAGTCCCGCCTATCTAGCGGGAGCGGGCAATGAGCAGTTCTTC. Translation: CASSPAYLAGAGNEQFF.

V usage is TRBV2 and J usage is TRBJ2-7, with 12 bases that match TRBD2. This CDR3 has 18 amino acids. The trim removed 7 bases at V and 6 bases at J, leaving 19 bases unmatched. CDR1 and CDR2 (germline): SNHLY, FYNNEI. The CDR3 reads CASKKIRTTSGGSFEQYF. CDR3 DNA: TGTGCCAGCAAAAAGATCAGGACGACTAGCGGGGGCTCTTTCGAGCAGTACTTC.

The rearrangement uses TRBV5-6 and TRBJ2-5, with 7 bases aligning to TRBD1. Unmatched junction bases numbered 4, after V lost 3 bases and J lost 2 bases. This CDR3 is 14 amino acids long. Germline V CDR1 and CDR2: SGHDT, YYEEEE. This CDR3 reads CASSWGTAQETQYF. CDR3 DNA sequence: TGTGCCAGCAGCTGGGGGACAGCTCAAGAGACCCAGTACTTC.

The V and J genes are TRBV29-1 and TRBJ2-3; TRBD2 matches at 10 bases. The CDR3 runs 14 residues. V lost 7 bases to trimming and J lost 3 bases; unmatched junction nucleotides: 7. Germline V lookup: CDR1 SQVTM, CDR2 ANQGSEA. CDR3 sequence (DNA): TGCAGCGGATCAACTAGCGGGGCTACAGATACGCAGTATTTT. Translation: CSGSTSGATDTQYF.